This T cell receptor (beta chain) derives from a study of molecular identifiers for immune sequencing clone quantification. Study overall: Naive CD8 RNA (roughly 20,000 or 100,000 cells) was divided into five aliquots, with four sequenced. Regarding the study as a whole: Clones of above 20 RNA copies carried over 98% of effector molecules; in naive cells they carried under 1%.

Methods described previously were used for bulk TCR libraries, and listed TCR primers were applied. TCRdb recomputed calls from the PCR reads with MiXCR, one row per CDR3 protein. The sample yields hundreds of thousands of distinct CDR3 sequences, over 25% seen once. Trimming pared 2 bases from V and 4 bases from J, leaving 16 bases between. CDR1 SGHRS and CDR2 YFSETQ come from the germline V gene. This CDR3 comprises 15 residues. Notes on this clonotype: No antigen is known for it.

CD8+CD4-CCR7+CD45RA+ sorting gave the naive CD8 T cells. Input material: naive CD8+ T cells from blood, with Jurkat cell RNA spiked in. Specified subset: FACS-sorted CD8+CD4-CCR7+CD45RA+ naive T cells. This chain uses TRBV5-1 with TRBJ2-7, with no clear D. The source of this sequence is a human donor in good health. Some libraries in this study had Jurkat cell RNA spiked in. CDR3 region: CASSFESSNLYEQYF. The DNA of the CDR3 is TGCGCCAGCAGCTTCGAGAGTTCTAATTTATACGAGCAGTACTTC.